The sample holds one count of the clone carrying this T cell receptor (beta chain). What it binds is unknown. The immunoSEQ assay was version 4, run in survey mode. Profiled with immunoSEQ multiplex PCR; TCRdb holds only in-frame clones, not every one. Of about 25,000 clones listed, approximately 79% are singletons. The data originate from a study of persistence of HIV-infected CD4 T cells. Study background: A couple of participants gave one leukapheresis sample; others gave up to about 180 mL blood repeatedly. Study-level points and caveats: Degenerate expanded CDR3beta sequences were enriched among CMV- and Gag-responding cells. CMV- and Gag-responding cells had lower TCRbeta richness than CD3/CD28-responding cells.

An overlapping HIV-1 Gag peptide pool stimulated these cells at roughly 1 ug/peptide/mL. Responding CD4+ T cells were sorted by upregulation of both CD40 ligand and CD69. Donors had CD4+ T cell counts above 400 cells/uL and were CMV-seropositive. Germline loops: CDR1 LNHDA, CDR2 SQIVND (reference sequence). This CDR3 has 14 amino acids. After removal of 8 bases from V and 5 bases from J, the junction contained 8 bases not matched to a gene. The chain uses TRBV19 and TRBJ1-4, with 7 bases identical to TRBD1. This clonotype originated in an adult man with HIV who was CMV-seropositive. Here the sequenced sample was CD4+ T cells sorted from PBMCs after roughly 17-hour stimulation, taken from a patient who received antiretroviral therapy. The CDR3 coding sequence is TGTGCCAGTCGCCCCGGGACAGCAAATGAAAAACTGTTTTTT. Translating it yields CASRPGTANEKLFF.